This entry lists 29 T cell receptor beta chains sequenced from one sample in a study of CD8 T cells in Susac syndrome. After extraction with the RNeasy kit, 0.5 to 1 ug of the RNA was reverse transcribed using random hexamers. From the immunoSEQ multiplex PCR reads, TCRdb called clonotypes with MiXCR, one entry per CDR3 protein. Among about 150,000 distinct CDR3 sequences listed, under 97% were seen once. The sequenced sample was CD4+ T cells from PBMCs. The receptors here all came from a human donor with Susac syndrome.

The V and J genes are TRBV3-1 and TRBJ1-5, with unresolved D. This CDR3 has 13 amino acids. Trimming pared 9 bases from V and 4 bases from J, leaving 13 bases between. The germline V gene encodes CDR1 LGHDT and CDR2 YNNKEL (reference sequence). CDR3 sequence: CASSGQDNQPQHF. The CDR3 DNA is TGTGCCAGTTCCGGGCAAGATAATCAGCCCCAGCATTTT.

The V gene is TRBV29-1, the J gene TRBJ2-7, with 10 bases that match TRBD1. This CDR3 contains 13 residues. The V segment lost 7 bases and the J segment 5 bases; nucleotides outside the gene matches: 8. Germline assignment: CDR1 SQVTM and CDR2 ANQGSEA. CDR3 region: CSAGRDRGDEQYF. As DNA, the CDR3 is TGCAGCGCCGGGAGGGACAGGGGCGACGAGCAGTACTTC.

The rearrangement joins TRBV2 to TRBJ1-5; tentatively, D is TRBD1 (5 bases). V was shortened by 8 bases and J by 2 bases, with 10 bases between the two germline ends. This CDR3 has 13 residues. CDR1 and CDR2 from the germline V gene are SNHLY and FYNNEI. In DNA form, the CDR3 reads TGTGCCAGCGGGGGATCGGGCAATCAGCCCCAGCATTTT. Protein: CASGGSGNQPQHF.

The chain has TRBV14 and TRBJ2-7; D not certain. The V gene lost 1 base and the J gene lost 9 bases, with 16 bases spanning the gap. The CDR3 contains 14 residues. From germline, CDR1 is SGHDN and CDR2 FVKESK. The CDR3 coding sequence is TGTGCCAGCAGCCAAGGGCGCAGTCCCCTCGGGCAGTACTTC. Residues: CASSQGRSPLGQYF.

The chain has TRBV11-1 and TRBJ1-2; D is ambiguous. The V gene lost 5 bases and the J gene lost 8 bases, with 15 bases spanning the gap. Germline CDR1 SGHAT, CDR2 FQDESV (reference sequence). This CDR3 comprises 13 residues. The CDR3 loop is CASSNTSLGGYTF. As DNA, the CDR3 is TGTGCCAGCAGCAATACATCCCTGGGAGGCTACACCTTC.

The chain has TRBV20-1 and TRBJ2-5; 14 bases fit TRBD2. The CDR3 has 17 amino acids. J lost 6 bases, V lost 3 bases, and 12 bases had no gene match. Germline V gene sequence: CDR1 DFQATT, CDR2 SNEGSKA (reference sequence). The CDR3 loop reads CSARGWRLAGGPKTQYF. CDR3 bases: TGCAGTGCTAGGGGGTGGCGACTAGCGGGAGGGCCGAAGACCCAGTACTTC.

The rearrangement uses TRBV25-1 and TRBJ1-4; D uncertain. Germline values: CDR1 MGHDK, CDR2 SYGVNS. The CDR3 extends over 14 amino acids. The V gene lost 5 bases and the J gene lost 5 bases, with 12 bases spanning the gap. CDR3 sequence reads: CASSPIGQNEKLFF. CDR3 in DNA: TGTGCCAGCAGTCCAATTGGGCAGAATGAAAAACTGTTTTTT.

V gene TRBV5-8 combines with J gene TRBJ1-2; 11 bases map to TRBD1. Germline lookup yields CDR1 SGHTS and CDR2 YDEGEE. The CDR3 covers 17 residues. Losses at the gene ends were 7 bases for V and 3 bases for J; bases not matched to a gene: 14. The CDR3 nucleotides read TGTGCCAGCTGGACCGGGACAGGGGGGCGATTGTACTATGGCTACACCTTC. Encoded protein: CASWTGTGGRLYYGYTF. Based on the CDR3 plus reference TRBV5-8 and TRBJ1-2, the full variable domain is EAGVTQSPTHLIKTRGQQATLRCSPISGHTSVYWYQQALGLGLQFLLWYDEGEERNRGNFPPRFSGRQFPNYSSELNVNALELEDSALYLCASWTGTGGRLYYGYTFGSGTRLTVV.

J is TRBJ2-7 and V is TRBV4-1, with D maybe TRBD1 (6 bases). CDR3 length: 13 amino acids. The V and J ends lost 4 bases and 5 bases respectively, with 12 bases between them. Germline CDR1 MGHRA, CDR2 YSYEKL. CDR3 bases: TGCGCCAGCAGCCCATACAGGGTCGACGAGCAGTACTTC. Its protein is CASSPYRVDEQYF.

The rearrangement links TRBV29-1 to TRBJ2-2; 12 nucleotides align to TRBD1. Germline CDR1 and CDR2: SQVTM and ANQGSEA. Trimming took 7 bases from V and 4 from J; bases not matched to a gene: 16. This CDR3 has 18 residues. The DNA of the CDR3 is TGCAGCGCCCGGGTACCCGGGACAGGGGGCTTGTTCACCGGGGAGCTGTTTTTT. This gives the protein CSARVPGTGGLFTGELFF.

In DNA, the CDR3 is TGCAGTGCTAGATCAGTGGACTACGAGCAGTACTTC. Protein product: CSARSVDYEQYF. The chain is built from TRBV20-1 and TRBJ2-7; D uncertain. Germline CDR1 DFQATT, CDR2 SNEGSKA (reference sequence). Deletions cut 2 bases from V and 3 bases from J, with 8 bases between. CDR3 size: 12 residues.

This clonotype has more than one count but fewer than ten. The genes are TRBV7-2 and TRBJ2-1; D uncertain. The CDR3 is 14 amino acids. Germline loops: CDR1 SGHTA, CDR2 FQGNSA. V was pared by 0 bases and J by 2 bases, with 5 bases between. The CDR3 DNA reads TGTGCCAGCAGCTTAGCGGCCCCCTACAATGAGCAGTTCTTC. Translating it yields CASSLAAPYNEQFF.

The chain couples TRBV28 to TRBJ2-5; D is unclear. Germline loops: CDR1 MDHEN, CDR2 SYDVKM. This CDR3 spans 13 amino acids. Trimming cost V 2 bases and J 5 bases, with 9 bases left between them. In DNA form, the CDR3 reads TGTGCCAGCAGTTTACCCCTTGGGGAGACCCAGTACTTC. Translated, it gives CASSLPLGETQYF.

The chain couples TRBV20-1 to TRBJ2-5; 9 bases align to TRBD2. Germline V gives CDR1 DFQATT, CDR2 SNEGSKA (reference sequence). V was pared by 1 base and J by 5 bases, with 5 bases of the junction left unmatched. The CDR3 runs to 14 residues. The CDR3 region is CSARVGGGAETQYF. CDR3 in DNA: TGCAGTGCTAGAGTGGGCGGGGGGGCGGAGACCCAGTACTTC.

The chain employs TRBV19 and TRBJ1-2; possibly TRBD1 for D (6 bases). The V and J ends lost 7 bases and 7 bases respectively, with 10 bases between them. The germline gives CDR1 LNHDA, CDR2 SQIVND (reference sequence). The CDR3 has 11 residues. The chain's CDR3 is CASTGAVGYTF. The CDR3 coding sequence is TGTGCCAGTACGGGGGCGGTTGGCTACACCTTC.

This chain's CDR3 is CASSQRASGRLQYF. Written as DNA, the CDR3 is TGTGCCAGCAGCCAGAGGGCTAGCGGGAGACTTCAGTACTTC. The rearrangement uses TRBV3-1 and TRBJ2-7; 10 bases are shared with TRBD2. Trimming cost V 3 bases and J 10 bases; bases outside gene matches: 9. The CDR3 is 14 residues long. Germline lookup yields CDR1 LGHDT and CDR2 YNNKEL (reference sequence).

The chain couples TRBV18 to TRBJ1-5, with D possibly TRBD1 on 6 matching bases. Germline CDR1 and CDR2: KGHSH and LQKENI. The CDR3 covers 15 residues. V gave up 1 base and J gave up 4 bases, with 11 bases separating them. In nucleotides, the CDR3 is TGTGCCAGCTCACCACGGGCAGGGGAGAATCAGCCCCAGCATTTT. Translation: CASSPRAGENQPQHF.

The gene calls are TRBV15 and TRBJ1-1; D remains unclear. Trimming shortened V by 0 bases and J by 4 bases, and 9 bases separated the two germline ends. The CDR3 contains 14 residues. Germline V gene sequence: CDR1 LNHNV, CDR2 YYDKDF (reference sequence). CDR3 coding DNA: TGTGCCACCAGCAGAGAAAATCGGGGCACTGAAGCTTTCTTT. Protein: CATSRENRGTEAFF.

V gene TRBV11-2 combines with J gene TRBJ2-7; D is unresolved. The CDR3 is 11 amino acids. CDR1 is SGHAT, CDR2 FQNNGV, per germline. V lost 5 bases, J lost 6 bases, and 8 bases lay in between. The CDR3 sequence is CASSQAIEQYF. The CDR3, as DNA: TGTGCCAGCAGCCAGGCTATCGAGCAGTACTTC.

This clonotype has just one count. The chain couples TRBV29-1 to TRBJ2-7, with a possible D match to TRBD2 (6 bases). This CDR3 contains 13 residues. V was cut by 4 bases and J by 3 bases, with 13 bases left in between. The V gene's germline CDR1 is SQVTM and CDR2 ANQGSEA. DNA for the CDR3: TGCAGCGTTGGGGGGGAGTACAGCTACGAGCAGTACTTC. As protein: CSVGGEYSYEQYF.

The V call is TRBV4-1, the J call TRBJ2-5, with D unclear. The CDR3 contains 14 residues. Trimming pared 0 bases from V and 4 bases from J, leaving 9 bases between. CDR1 is MGHRA, CDR2 YSYEKL, per germline. CDR3 nucleotides: TGCGCCAGCAGCCAAGATTCTCGAGGAGAGACCCAGTACTTC. This gives the protein CASSQDSRGETQYF.

The chain recombines TRBV28 with TRBJ2-1; 9 positions match TRBD2. CDR3 length equals 13 residues. With 7 bases clipped from V and 9 bases from J, the junction kept 7 bases outside the gene matches. Germline V gene lookup returns CDR1 MDHEN and CDR2 SYDVKM. CDR3 nucleotide sequence: TGTGCCAGCATAGCGGGAGAGGGAGGTGAGCAGTTCTTC. It is translated as CASIAGEGGEQFF.

The chain joins TRBV24-1 to TRBJ1-5; 7 nucleotides match TRBD1. V was clipped by 9 bases and J by 0 bases; unmatched bases: 4. Germline V gene data show CDR1 as KGHDR and CDR2 as SFDVKD. This CDR3 region has 14 residues. The CDR3 loop reads CATSGQPSNQPQHF. The DNA of the CDR3 is TGTGCCACCTCGGGACAGCCTAGCAATCAGCCCCAGCATTTT.

The chain couples TRBV7-9 to TRBJ2-1; D unresolved. Germline V gene sequence: CDR1 SEHNR, CDR2 FQNEAQ (reference sequence). The ends were cut back, 2 bases at V and 6 bases at J, with 14 bases in the middle. The CDR3 extends over 15 amino acids. Here the CDR3 DNA reads TGTGCCAGCAGCTTAAATTTAGGTCGGAGCAATGAGCAGTTCTTC. This gives the protein CASSLNLGRSNEQFF.

V is TRBV29-1 and J is TRBJ1-2, with D maybe TRBD1 (6 bases). From germline, CDR1 is SQVTM and CDR2 ANQGSEA. Trimming cost V 4 bases and J 4 bases, with 13 bases left between them. The CDR3 contains 13 residues. The CDR3 DNA is TGCAGCGTTGGGCCCGGGGGCGGCTATGGCTACACCTTC. The encoded protein is CSVGPGGGYGYTF.

This clonotype was recorded only once. The rearrangement joins TRBV3-1 to TRBJ2-3; the D call may be TRBD1 or TRBD2 (5 bases each). The V gene lost 1 base and the J gene lost 6 bases, with 11 bases spanning the gap. In germline, CDR1 is LGHDT, CDR2 YNNKEL (reference sequence). The CDR3 is 14 residues long. In DNA form, the CDR3 reads TGTGCCAGCAGCCAAGTTGGGGACGCTGATACGCAGTATTTT. Translated, it gives CASSQVGDADTQYF.

This rearrangement joins TRBV4-1 to TRBJ2-7, with TRBD1 matching over 8 bases. CDR1 and CDR2 from the germline V gene are MGHRA and YSYEKL. CDR3 size: 16 residues. The V and J ends lost 2 bases and 3 bases, in that order; junction bases with no gene match: 9. The CDR3 region is CASSQITLRGRYEQYF. The DNA for the CDR3 is TGCGCCAGCAGCCAAATCACACTCAGGGGGCGCTACGAGCAGTACTTC.

The chain recombines TRBV28 with TRBJ2-4; D is possibly TRBD1 or TRBD2 (5 bases each). Germline-derived CDR1 and CDR2 are MDHEN and SYDVKM. The CDR3 sequence is 19 residues long. V lost 1 base and J 3 bases, leaving 22 bases between the germline ends. The CDR3: CASSLSRRGPGWVKNIQYF. The CDR3 region has the DNA TGTGCCAGCAGTTTATCCCGAAGAGGGCCAGGGTGGGTCAAAAACATTCAGTACTTC.

The rearrangement uses TRBV7-2 and TRBJ2-1; D is undetermined. The CDR3 contains 17 residues. The V gene lost 2 bases and the J gene lost 2 bases, with 16 bases spanning the gap. CDR1 and CDR2 (germline): SGHTA, FQGNSA. The CDR3 DNA reads TGTGCCAGCAGCTTACTTGTTGGGCTTCCCCCCTACAATGAGCAGTTCTTC. Translated: CASSLLVGLPPYNEQFF.